This record looks at one TCR beta chain sequence and its context. This CDR3 has 13 residues. The V and J ends lost 2 bases and 8 bases respectively, with 12 bases between them. The germline V gene encodes CDR1 MNHEY and CDR2 SMNVEV (reference sequence). The source of the sample is a study of technical replicates of blood from several donors. TCRdb's table, derived via immunoSEQ multiplex PCR, lists solely in-frame clones and lacks some. There are over 90,000 clones in the sample; nearly 97% occur only once, and 0.2% to 0.25% lies in the top ten. The J gene is TRBJ1-2, the V gene TRBV27, with D possibly being TRBD1 (6 bases). Input material: T cells isolated from PBMCs. This sequence originates from a human donor in good health. Here the CDR3 DNA reads TGTGCCAGCAGTTTAACAGGGATCGACGGCTACACCTTC. Protein product: CASSLTGIDGYTF.